This TCR beta chain was sequenced in a study of neoadjuvant anti-PD-1 for oral cavity cancer. About the research overall: Patients without progression got a fourth dose around day 43.

Most PBMC samples had 480 ng input DNA in six replicates. Clones were sequenced by immunoSEQ multiplex PCR, and TCRdb holds only the in-frame ones, with some missing. The sample has 15,000 to 20,000 clones, approximately 70% seen once. Trimming removed 2 bases at V and 0 bases at J, with 4 bases between. The CDR3 has 12 residues. The germline V gene has CDR1 GTSNPN and CDR2 SVGIG (reference sequence). Blood cells were analyzed directly, without culture or expansion. Study-wide results and caveats: Each response group had just a few patients in TCR analyses.

Turning to this clone: The antigen remains unidentified.

The rearrangement links TRBV30 to TRBJ1-1, with unresolved D. Sequences were derived from PBMCs, sampled before nivolumab (anti-PD-1) treatment. This clonotype originated in a person between 40 and 85 years old with oral cavity squamous cell carcinoma. The CDR3 DNA follows: TGTGCCTGGAGTCAGCTGAACACTGAAGCTTTCTTT. Amino acid sequence: CAWSQLNTEAFF.